Below, 26 T cell receptor beta chains from the same sample are listed, as sequenced in a study of OX40 agonist ivuxolimab in advanced cancers. TCRdb's table, derived via immunoSEQ multiplex PCR, lists solely in-frame clones and lacks some. The table lists some 85,000 clones, more than 70% of them singletons. The specimen was CD4+ or CD8+ T cells sorted from blood, collected in a trial of the OX40 agonist ivuxolimab. All receptors derive from an adult with an advanced solid tumor such as melanoma, head and neck, liver or kidney cancer.

J is TRBJ2-3 and V is TRBV29-1, with D perhaps TRBD1 (6 bases). The V and J ends lost 7 bases and 2 bases respectively, with 19 bases between them. The germline gives CDR1 SQVTM, CDR2 ANQGSEA. CDR3 length equals 15 residues. The CDR3 sequence is CSASLGQTYTDTQYF. The CDR3 DNA reads TGCAGCGCCTCCCTAGGACAGACCTACACAGATACGCAGTATTTT.

The chain employs TRBV9 and TRBJ2-4; a possible D gene is TRBD2 (7 bases). CDR1 is SGDLS, CDR2 YYNGEE, per germline. The length of the CDR3 is 17 residues. Between the trimmed V and J ends, which lost 0 bases and 3 bases, there was a span of 16 bases. The CDR3 loop is CASSVGGGIGGKNIQYF. The CDR3 DNA follows: TGTGCCAGCAGCGTAGGCGGGGGCATTGGGGGCAAAAACATTCAGTACTTC.

The rearrangement links TRBV29-1 to TRBJ2-1, with D perhaps given as TRBD1 or TRBD2 (5 bases each). Germline CDR1 SQVTM, CDR2 ANQGSEA. This CDR3 has 14 amino acids. V gave up 5 bases and J gave up 5 bases, with 16 bases separating them. CDR3 in DNA: TGCAGCGTTAAGCCGGGGACGGAAAACAATGAGCAGTTCTTC. It specifies CSVKPGTENNEQFF.

The chain is built from TRBV25-1 and TRBJ2-3, with unresolved D. Trimming left V 4 bases short and J 1 base short, with 9 bases between. The CDR3 consists of 14 residues. In germline, CDR1 is MGHDK, CDR2 SYGVNS. DNA for the CDR3: TGTGCCAGCAGTGCAGTTGGCGGCACAGATACGCAGTATTTT. As protein: CASSAVGGTDTQYF.

The rearrangement uses TRBV4-2 and TRBJ1-4; 7 bases are shared with TRBD1. Per the germline V gene, CDR1 is LGHNA and CDR2 is YNFKEQ. The trim removed 0 bases at V and 7 bases at J, leaving 5 bases unmatched. This CDR3 has 15 residues. The CDR3 loop reads CASSQEGRGSEKLFF. DNA for the CDR3: TGTGCCAGCAGCCAAGAGGGCAGGGGGAGTGAAAAACTGTTTTTT.

The V and J genes are TRBV25-1 and TRBJ2-3; 8 nucleotides line up with TRBD2. Germline V gives CDR1 MGHDK, CDR2 SYGVNS. The CDR3 runs 17 residues. Losses at the gene ends were 0 bases for V and 6 bases for J; bases not matched to a gene: 11. Here the CDR3 reads CASSEYVRAGGYDTQYF. DNA for the CDR3: TGTGCCAGCAGTGAATATGTTAGGGCGGGGGGTTATGATACGCAGTATTTT.

The rearrangement uses TRBV5-1 and TRBJ2-3; D is possibly TRBD1 or TRBD2 (5 bases each). CDR1 is SGHRS, CDR2 YFSETQ, per germline. Trimming took 4 bases from V and 6 from J, leaving 24 bases between them. CDR3 length: 17 residues. In nucleotides, the CDR3 is TGCGCCAGCAGCATCCTAGGGACGGTGGCCCCTCGGGATACGCAGTATTTT. As protein: CASSILGTVAPRDTQYF.

The V call is TRBV19, the J call TRBJ2-2, with 11 bases fitting TRBD1. The length of the CDR3 is 14 residues. CDR1 and CDR2 from the germline V gene are LNHDA and SQIVND (reference sequence). Trimming at V came to 4 bases and at J to 6 bases, leaving 1 base not matched to a gene. The CDR3 here is CASSRDRGAGELFF. The CDR3 DNA sequence: TGTGCCAGTAGTAGGGACAGGGGGGCCGGGGAGCTGTTTTTT.

V is TRBV18 and J is TRBJ2-1, with D perhaps matching TRBD2 (8 bases). The CDR3 runs to 18 residues. Germline V CDR1 and CDR2: KGHSH, LQKENI. Trimming removed 6 bases at V and 0 bases at J, with 21 bases between. DNA of the CDR3: TGTGCCAGCTCCCCAGGGGGTAGCGGGAAAAGCTCCTACAATGAGCAGTTCTTC. Translated, it gives CASSPGGSGKSSYNEQFF.

This chain connects TRBV11-2 to TRBJ2-5; 12 bases align to TRBD1. The CDR3 runs 14 residues. J was trimmed by 5 bases and V by 3 bases; bases with no gene match: 1. Germline CDR1 is SGHAT and CDR2 is FQNNGV. CDR3 in DNA: TGTGCCAGCAGCTTGGGACAGGGGGCGGAGACCCAGTACTTC. This translates into CASSLGQGAETQYF.

The chain couples TRBV6-1 to TRBJ2-3; no reliable D call. This CDR3 region has 14 residues. Trimming pared 2 bases from V and 5 bases from J, leaving 11 bases between. Germline CDR1 reads MNHNS; CDR2 reads SASEGT. CDR3 bases: TGTGCCAGCAGTGAAAGCAGTAGGCGAGATACGCAGTATTTT. As protein: CASSESSRRDTQYF.

The chain carries TRBV10-3 and TRBJ2-2, with a possible D match to TRBD1 (6 bases). V lost 2 bases to trimming and J lost 0 bases, with 16 bases between them. This CDR3 region has 18 residues. Looked up from germline, CDR1 is ENHRY and CDR2 is SYGVKD. The CDR3 sequence is CAISEGAGAFANTGELFF. The CDR3 DNA reads as TGTGCCATCAGTGAGGGGGCAGGGGCATTCGCGAACACCGGGGAGCTGTTTTTT.

The J gene is TRBJ2-7, the V gene TRBV7-2, with 9 bases lining up with TRBD1. This CDR3 has 15 amino acids. The germline V gene encodes CDR1 SGHTA and CDR2 FQGNSA. Unmatched junction bases numbered 8, after V lost 5 bases and J lost 3 bases. The CDR3 region is CASSRITTGGYEQYF. The CDR3 DNA sequence: TGTGCCAGCAGCCGAATTACGACAGGGGGCTACGAGCAGTACTTC.

This clone was counted once. V and J are TRBV11-2 and TRBJ2-7; 9 bases agree with TRBD1. The CDR3 runs to 13 residues. V was clipped by 5 bases and J by 2 bases; unmatched bases: 1. Germline loops: CDR1 SGHAT, CDR2 FQNNGV. The CDR3 protein is CASSRDRAYEQYF. CDR3 nucleotide sequence: TGTGCCAGCAGCCGGGACAGGGCCTACGAGCAGTACTTC.

The chain has TRBV7-2 and TRBJ2-1, with TRBD2 identical over 8 bases. Germline CDR1 SGHTA, CDR2 FQGNSA. The ends lost 6 bases at V and 0 bases at J; junction bases unmatched: 10. The CDR3 loop spans 17 amino acids. CDR3 coding DNA: TGTGCCAGCAGACTCGGGGGGGTCGAAGGCTCCTACAATGAGCAGTTCTTC. This gives the protein CASRLGGVEGSYNEQFF.

The chain recombines TRBV7-9 with TRBJ1-1, with D maybe TRBD1 (5 bases). Germline loops: CDR1 SEHNR, CDR2 FQNEAQ (reference sequence). This CDR3 region has 15 residues. V lost 6 bases and J 0 bases, leaving 14 bases between the germline ends. In DNA form, the CDR3 reads TGTGCCAGCAGGGCTCAGGGTCGGGTGAACACTGAAGCTTTCTTT. This gives the protein CASRAQGRVNTEAFF.

This chain links TRBV5-1 with TRBJ2-1; 11 bases are shared with TRBD2. The CDR3 loop spans 14 amino acids. Germline-derived CDR1 and CDR2 are SGHRS and YFSETQ. V lost 5 bases and J lost 7; bases outside the gene matches: 5. This CDR3 is CASSPSGGRNEQFF. The DNA of the CDR3 is TGCGCCAGCAGTCCTAGCGGGGGGAGGAATGAGCAGTTCTTC.

CDR3 sequence (DNA): TGTGCCAGCAGCTCTGACACAGGGAGAGACGAGCAGTACTTC. Translated: CASSSDTGRDEQYF. The rearrangement links TRBV7-6 to TRBJ2-7, with D maybe TRBD1 (6 bases). In germline, CDR1 is SGHVS, CDR2 FNYEAQ. The CDR3 runs to 14 residues. V was cut by 4 bases and J by 5 bases, with 15 bases left in between.

This chain joins TRBV27 and TRBJ2-3, with 10 bases identical to TRBD2. J gave up 0 bases and V 5 bases, and 8 bases lay outside the gene matches. Germline V CDR1 and CDR2: MNHEY, SMNVEV (reference sequence). CDR3 size: 17 residues. CDR3 bases: TGTGCCAGCAGTCCTTTCCTAGCGGGGGCAAGCACAGATACGCAGTATTTT. Translation gives CASSPFLAGASTDTQYF.

The V gene is TRBV10-2, the J gene TRBJ2-3; 8 bases are shared with TRBD2. The CDR3 has 16 residues. V lost 0 bases, J lost 6 bases, and 8 bases stayed unmatched. Germline CDR1 and CDR2: WSHSY and SAAADI. In DNA, the CDR3 is TGCGCCAGCAGTGAGTCGACTGGCGGGGGGTGGGATACGCAGTATTTT. This sequence encodes CASSESTGGGWDTQYF.

This rearrangement joins TRBV7-2 to TRBJ2-1, with TRBD2 matching 9 bases. CDR3 length: 19 amino acids. CDR1 and CDR2 from the germline V gene are SGHTA and FQGNSA. J was trimmed by 12 bases and V by 2 bases; bases with no gene match: 23. The CDR3 region has the DNA TGTGCCAGCAGCTTATATCCGCCTTCTACTAGCGGGTCTCTCATCGTGCAGTTCTTC. Translated, it gives CASSLYPPSTSGSLIVQFF.

The V gene is TRBV19, the J gene TRBJ1-2; no clear D gene. Trimming left V 7 bases short and J 6 bases short, with 18 bases between. The length of the CDR3 is 14 residues. Germline-derived CDR1 and CDR2 are LNHDA and SQIVND (reference sequence). CDR3 bases: TGTGCCAGTAAACCCGACGTGGCGAGGGATGGCTACACCTTC. Its translation is CASKPDVARDGYTF.

The chain has TRBV5-1 and TRBJ2-3; 11 nucleotides line up with TRBD2. Germline V gene data show CDR1 as SGHRS and CDR2 as YFSETQ. The CDR3 is 16 residues long. V lost 3 bases, J lost 2 bases, and 5 bases stayed unmatched. CDR3 DNA sequence: TGCGCCAGCAGCTCGGGGGGACTAGCGGCCACAGATACGCAGTATTTT. This sequence encodes CASSSGGLAATDTQYF.

V usage is TRBV6-1 and J usage is TRBJ1-5; D call uncertain. Germline CDR1 is MNHNS and CDR2 is SASEGT. The CDR3 covers 14 residues. V gave up 1 base and J gave up 4 bases, with 8 bases separating them. The CDR3, as DNA: TGTGCCAGCAGTGAAGGGCAGCAGAATCAGCCCCAGCATTTT. It translates to CASSEGQQNQPQHF.

V and J are TRBV4-1 and TRBJ1-5, with no clear D. The germline gives CDR1 MGHRA, CDR2 YSYEKL. The V end was cut by 5 bases, the J end by 2 bases, with 13 bases between. The CDR3 is 15 amino acids. The CDR3 sequence: CASSVESNGNQPQHF. As DNA, the CDR3 is TGCGCCAGCAGCGTCGAATCTAACGGCAATCAGCCCCAGCATTTT.

The chain joins TRBV15 to TRBJ1-2; D remains ambiguous. The CDR3 loop spans 14 amino acids. V lost 3 bases and J 4 bases, leaving 12 bases between the germline ends. From germline, CDR1 is LNHNV and CDR2 YYDKDF (reference sequence). The CDR3 is CATSSRPASYGYTF. The CDR3 DNA sequence: TGTGCCACCAGCAGTAGGCCGGCTAGCTATGGCTACACCTTC.